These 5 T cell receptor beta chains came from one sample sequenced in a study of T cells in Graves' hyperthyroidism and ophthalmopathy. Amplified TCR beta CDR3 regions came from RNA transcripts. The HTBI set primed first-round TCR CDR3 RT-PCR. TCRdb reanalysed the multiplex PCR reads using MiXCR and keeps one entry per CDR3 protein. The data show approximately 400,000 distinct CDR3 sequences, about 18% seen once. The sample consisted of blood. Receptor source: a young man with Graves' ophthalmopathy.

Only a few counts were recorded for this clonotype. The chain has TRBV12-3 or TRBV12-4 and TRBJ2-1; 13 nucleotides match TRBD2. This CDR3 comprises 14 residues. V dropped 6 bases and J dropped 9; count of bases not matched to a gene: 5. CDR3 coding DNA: TGTGCCAGCAGAGGACTAGCGGGGGTAGGTGAGCAGTTCTTC. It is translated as CASRGLAGVGEQFF.

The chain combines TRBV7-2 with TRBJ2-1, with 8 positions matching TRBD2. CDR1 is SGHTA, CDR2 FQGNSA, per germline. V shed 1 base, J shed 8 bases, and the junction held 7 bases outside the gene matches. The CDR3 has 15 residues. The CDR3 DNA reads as TGTGCCAGCAGCTTAGGCCCTAGCGGGTTCGATGAGCAGTTCTTC. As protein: CASSLGPSGFDEQFF.

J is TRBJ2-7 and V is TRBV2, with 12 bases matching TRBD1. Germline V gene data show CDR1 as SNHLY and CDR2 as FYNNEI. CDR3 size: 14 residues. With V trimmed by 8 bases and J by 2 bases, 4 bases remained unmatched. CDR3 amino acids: CASRDRGLPYEQYF. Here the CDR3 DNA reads TGTGCCAGCCGGGACAGGGGGCTTCCCTACGAGCAGTACTTC.

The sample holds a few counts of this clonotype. CDR3 sequence: CASSNRAGAYEQYF. The CDR3 DNA sequence: TGCGCCAGCAGCAACCGGGCCGGGGCCTACGAGCAGTACTTC. The V gene is TRBV5-1, the J gene TRBJ2-7; a weak D match, TRBD2 (5 bases). The CDR3 has 14 residues. Germline values: CDR1 SGHRS, CDR2 YFSETQ. Trimming cost V 4 bases and J 2 bases, with 13 bases left between them.

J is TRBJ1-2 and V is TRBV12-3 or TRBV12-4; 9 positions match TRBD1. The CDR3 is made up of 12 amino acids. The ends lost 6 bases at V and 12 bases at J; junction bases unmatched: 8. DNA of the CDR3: TGTGCCAGCAGGCGACAGGGGGGAGGCCACACCTTC. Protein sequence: CASRRQGGGHTF.